This T cell receptor beta chain was identified during a study of T-cell memory formation after mild COVID-19 (dated by TCRdb to about 2021). General notes on the study: Most TCR sequence clusters were specific to one of the two donors. Longitudinal TCRalpha and TCRbeta repertoire sequencing tracked T-cell clones expanding and contracting after mild COVID-19 in two donors. Two young, previously healthy adult volunteers made up the cohort, one male and one female. Study-wide conclusions, independent of this receptor: The second-wave clones that peaked on day 37 were not confirmed to be SARS-CoV-2 specific. Contracting CD4+ clones appeared mostly in the CM and EM memory subsets, whereas CD8+ clones were enriched in EMRA. Only a couple of mild cases were covered by the study, and larger cohorts that include severe cases with pre-infection samples were considered necessary. Some responding clones were detected in pre-infection memory, suggesting pre-existing cross-reactive memory T cells joined the SARS-CoV-2 response. From day 15 to 85, contracting clones showed balanced CD4/CD8 phenotypes, whereas a second wave of clones that expanded from day 15 to 37 leaned towards CD4+.

Remarks on this clonotype: The target of this receptor is not known. Base qualities are not provided; no much larger clone lies one nucleotide away.

V is cut back by 6 bases and J by 3 bases, with 7 bases in the junction unmatched. From its cysteine to its phenylalanine, the CDR3 spans 14 amino acids. Only the CDR3 DNA stays, 42 bases, in frame from base 1. CDR1 and CDR2 are read off the germline V gene as ENHRY and SYGVKD. Sequenced on an Illumina NovaSeq 6000. cDNA libraries for TCRalpha and TCRbeta were prepared by 5'RACE using constant-segment primers, with sample barcodes and unique molecular identifiers added. Trizol reagent was used to extract RNA from every sample. Libraries were amplified in two PCR steps, with a second sample barcode and Illumina TruSeq adapters added in the second step. Sequencing of libraries was performed on an Illumina NovaSeq with 2 x 150 bp paired-end reads. In the paper's pipeline: The reads were demultiplexed and collapsed into UMI-guided consensus sequences using migec v1.2.7. Using mixcr v2.1.11, UMI consensuses were aligned to TRA and TRB V and J templates and then assembled into clonotypes. Clonotypes were classified as expanded or contracted when called significant by both edgeR and NoisET, with noise models trained on biological replicates. edgeR calls used a false discovery rate-adjusted p below 0.01 and a log2 fold-change threshold of 1. As an exploratory analysis of dynamics, max-normalized trajectories of the 1000 most abundant clonotypes were examined by PCA with hierarchical clustering. Separately sequenced CD4+ and CD8+ repertoires were used to assign a CD4 or CD8 phenotype to each responding clone. The raw public reads went through TCRdb reprocessing: fastp at Q25, MiXCR clone calling, in-frame beta chains kept. Rows are combined by CDR3 protein, so each entry shows the most common genes and DNA. In this record, the V and J calls reflect TCRdb's handling and not the investigators' own analysis. A total of hundreds of thousands of distinct CDR3 sequences appear in this sample, around 27% of them only once. The top ten clonotypes cover roughly 14% of the sample.

Ficoll-Paque density gradient centrifugation was the method used to isolate PBMCs. The sequencing sample was made of PBMCs or a T cell subset sorted from them (not recorded which). This sequence was found in an adult woman who had mild COVID-19 (a few samples of this study predate the infection). The sample titles of this study are shuffled in the database, so cell type and time point are left out; the donor was told from shared clones. The chain couples TRBV10-3 to TRBJ2-5; TRBD1 matches 7 bases in the middle. Here the CDR3 is given as CAISLGQGEETQYF. The sequenced DNA: TGTGCCATCAGCCTAGGTCAGGGGGAAGAGACCCAGTACTTC.